A selection of T cell receptor beta chains follows, all from one sample in a study of blood T cells in healthy people across ages. In TCRdb, the 5' RACE reads were re-called with MiXCR into one record per CDR3 protein. This sample has hundreds of thousands of distinct CDR3 sequences, with about 36% found just once. What was sequenced was blood. The receptor set was obtained from a man aged 18 to 29 in good health. Both conserved end residues are part of each CDR3. Fields, in order: clone size, D gene, V gene, J gene, CDR3 protein, CDR3 DNA. The D gene is left open where the match is weak. Not all rows give a size; the values are once, few, many and, for expanded clones, a class.

clone size: NA
D gene: TRBD1
V gene: TRBV7-2
J gene: TRBJ1-1
CDR3 protein: CASSLTTGAVAFF
CDR3 DNA: TGTGCCAGCAGCCTGACGACAGGGGCGGTAGCTTTCTTT

clone size: NA
D gene: NA
V gene: TRBV6-2/TRBV6-3
J gene: TRBJ2-3
CDR3 protein: CASTLNPLGRDTQYF
CDR3 DNA: TGTGCCAGCACCCTCAACCCCCTAGGGCGCGATACGCAGTATTTT

clone size: few
D gene: TRBD1
V gene: TRBV6-2/TRBV6-3
J gene: TRBJ2-4
CDR3 protein: CASTPGGLKNIQYF
CDR3 DNA: TGTGCCAGCACGCCAGGGGGATTGAAAAACATTCAGTACTTC

clone size: many
D gene: NA
V gene: TRBV12-3/TRBV12-4
J gene: TRBJ1-5
CDR3 protein: CASSLQGGNQPQHF
CDR3 DNA: TGTGCCAGCAGTTTACAGGGTGGGAATCAGCCCCAGCATTTT

clone size: NA
D gene: NA
V gene: TRBV12-3/TRBV12-4
J gene: TRBJ2-1
CDR3 protein: CGSSLGGRGEQFF
CDR3 DNA: TGTGGCAGCAGTTTAGGGGGTCGGGGTGAGCAGTTCTTC

clone size: many
D gene: NA
V gene: TRBV12-3/TRBV12-4
J gene: TRBJ2-7
CDR3 protein: CASSLGTEQYF
CDR3 DNA: TGTGCCAGCAGTCTCGGGACGGAGCAGTACTTC

clone size: few
D gene: TRBD1
V gene: TRBV15
J gene: TRBJ2-7
CDR3 protein: CATSNKDRESYEQYF
CDR3 DNA: TGTGCCACCAGCAATAAGGACAGGGAGTCCTACGAGCAGTACTTC

clone size: few
D gene: TRBD2
V gene: TRBV6-6
J gene: TRBJ2-1
CDR3 protein: CASTSYYGGGKVNEQFF
CDR3 DNA: TGTGCCAGCACCAGTTACTACGGGGGGGGCAAAGTCAACGAGCAGTTCTTC

clone size: NA
D gene: NA
V gene: TRBV3-1
J gene: TRBJ2-7
CDR3 protein: CASSPRIAGNSYEQYF
CDR3 DNA: TGTGCCAGCAGCCCCAGAATCGCAGGGAATTCCTACGAGCAGTACTTC

clone size: NA
D gene: NA
V gene: TRBV20-1
J gene: TRBJ2-3
CDR3 protein: CSAREITDTQYF
CDR3 DNA: TGCAGTGCGAGGGAGATCACAGATACGCAGTATTTT

clone size: once
D gene: TRBD1
V gene: TRBV5-5
J gene: TRBJ1-5
CDR3 protein: CASSPGTVQGQPQHF
CDR3 DNA: TGTGCCAGCAGCCCCGGGACAGTTCAGGGTCAGCCCCAGCATTTT

clone size: NA
D gene: NA
V gene: TRBV20-1
J gene: TRBJ2-7
CDR3 protein: CSARGSSYEQYF
CDR3 DNA: TGCAGTGCTAGAGGCAGCTCCTACGAGCAGTACTTC

clone size: many
D gene: NA
V gene: TRBV7-2
J gene: TRBJ1-5
CDR3 protein: CASTPDWDQPQHF
CDR3 DNA: TGTGCCAGCACCCCTGACTGGGATCAGCCCCAGCATTTT

clone size: NA
D gene: NA
V gene: TRBV9
J gene: TRBJ2-1
CDR3 protein: CASSGGQGPLFYSEQFF
CDR3 DNA: TGTGCCAGCAGCGGTGGTCAGGGACCCCTTTTCTACAGTGAGCAGTTCTTC

clone size: NA
D gene: NA
V gene: TRBV7-8
J gene: TRBJ2-5
CDR3 protein: CASSLWGSVQNEQYF
CDR3 DNA: TGTGCCAGCAGCTTGTGGGGGTCAGTGCAAAATGAGCAGTACTTC

clone size: few
D gene: NA
V gene: TRBV12-3/TRBV12-4
J gene: TRBJ2-5
CDR3 protein: CASSWTDQETQYF
CDR3 DNA: TGTGCCAGCAGCTGGACAGACCAAGAGACCCAGTACTTC

clone size: few
D gene: NA
V gene: TRBV20-1
J gene: TRBJ1-1
CDR3 protein: CSAREGTEAFF
CDR3 DNA: TGCAGTGCTAGAGAGGGCACTGAAGCTTTCTTT

clone size: few
D gene: TRBD1
V gene: TRBV12-3/TRBV12-4
J gene: TRBJ2-3
CDR3 protein: CASSGTGGRDTQYF
CDR3 DNA: TGTGCCAGCAGTGGGACAGGTGGGCGGGATACGCAGTATTTT

clone size: few
D gene: TRBD2
V gene: TRBV28
J gene: TRBJ2-3
CDR3 protein: CASSSRKRGLDTQYF
CDR3 DNA: TGTGCCAGCAGTTCCCGAAAGCGGGGTCTAGATACGCAGTATTTT

clone size: few
D gene: NA
V gene: TRBV4-2
J gene: TRBJ2-5
CDR3 protein: CASSQEGGTETQYF
CDR3 DNA: TGTGCCAGCAGCCAAGAAGGGGGGACGGAGACCCAGTACTTC

clone size: NA
D gene: NA
V gene: TRBV29-1
J gene: TRBJ2-2
CDR3 protein: CSVGESTGELFF
CDR3 DNA: TGCAGCGTTGGCGAATCCACCGGGGAGCTGTTTTTT

clone size: NA
D gene: NA
V gene: TRBV7-2
J gene: TRBJ1-5
CDR3 protein: CASSPTTGDSQHF
CDR3 DNA: TGTGCCAGCTCGCCGACTACCGGGGATTCCCAGCATTTT

clone size: NA
D gene: NA
V gene: TRBV18
J gene: TRBJ1-2
CDR3 protein: CASSLGWGSGYTF
CDR3 DNA: TGTGCCAGCTCACTCGGGTGGGGATCTGGCTACACCTTC

clone size: NA
D gene: NA
V gene: TRBV5-1
J gene: TRBJ2-5
CDR3 protein: CASSLSGVKQETQYF
CDR3 DNA: TGCGCCAGCAGCTTGTCAGGGGTCAAACAAGAGACCCAGTACTTC

clone size: few
D gene: NA
V gene: TRBV5-6
J gene: TRBJ1-6
CDR3 protein: CASTFAYNSPLHF
CDR3 DNA: TGTGCCAGCACTTTCGCCTATAATTCACCCCTCCACTTT

clone size: NA
D gene: NA
V gene: TRBV7-9
J gene: TRBJ2-6
CDR3 protein: CASSLRLSSTSGANVLTF
CDR3 DNA: TGTGCCAGCAGCTTGAGGCTGTCCTCCACCTCTGGGGCCAACGTCCTGACTTTC

clone size: many
D gene: TRBD2
V gene: TRBV29-1
J gene: TRBJ2-1
CDR3 protein: CSVRLAGASSYNEQFF
CDR3 DNA: TGCAGCGTTCGGCTAGCGGGGGCCAGCTCCTACAATGAGCAGTTCTTC

clone size: many
D gene: TRBD2
V gene: TRBV12-3/TRBV12-4
J gene: TRBJ2-1
CDR3 protein: CASSLAGEYNEQFF
CDR3 DNA: TGTGCCAGCAGTTTGGCGGGGGAGTACAATGAGCAGTTCTTC

clone size: few
D gene: TRBD1
V gene: TRBV20-1
J gene: TRBJ1-2
CDR3 protein: CSAGTGADYGYTF
CDR3 DNA: TGCAGTGCTGGAACAGGGGCTGACTATGGCTACACCTTC

clone size: many
D gene: NA
V gene: TRBV29-1
J gene: TRBJ1-2
CDR3 protein: CSVDSSRYGYTF
CDR3 DNA: TGCAGCGTTGACTCATCGAGATATGGCTACACCTTC

clone size: NA
D gene: TRBD2
V gene: TRBV5-1
J gene: TRBJ2-1
CDR3 protein: CASSPSGRNNEQFF
CDR3 DNA: TGCGCCAGCAGCCCCAGCGGGAGGAACAATGAGCAGTTCTTC

clone size: NA
D gene: NA
V gene: TRBV28
J gene: TRBJ1-4
CDR3 protein: CASMIPPGIGTNEKLFF
CDR3 DNA: TGTGCCAGCATGATCCCCCCGGGGATAGGAACTAATGAAAAACTGTTTTTT

clone size: few
D gene: NA
V gene: TRBV29-1
J gene: TRBJ1-2
CDR3 protein: CSASDGRGYGYTF
CDR3 DNA: TGCAGCGCGTCGGACGGCAGAGGCTATGGCTACACCTTC

clone size: NA
D gene: TRBD2
V gene: TRBV5-1
J gene: TRBJ2-7
CDR3 protein: CASSPGAGGYYNEQYF
CDR3 DNA: TGCGCCAGCAGCCCAGGAGCGGGGGGATACTACAATGAGCAGTACTTC

clone size: once
D gene: NA
V gene: TRBV12-3/TRBV12-4
J gene: TRBJ1-1
CDR3 protein: CASIDPLRNTEAFF
CDR3 DNA: TGTGCCAGCATCGACCCGTTAAGGAACACTGAAGCTTTCTTT

clone size: few
D gene: NA
V gene: TRBV9
J gene: TRBJ2-3
CDR3 protein: CASSVVGGATDTQYF
CDR3 DNA: TGTGCCAGCAGCGTAGTGGGGGGGGCCACAGATACGCAGTATTTT

clone size: once
D gene: NA
V gene: TRBV29-1
J gene: TRBJ2-1
CDR3 protein: CSVLGVVTKEQFF
CDR3 DNA: TGCAGCGTTTTGGGCGTGGTAACCAAGGAGCAGTTCTTC

clone size: NA
D gene: NA
V gene: TRBV5-1
J gene: TRBJ1-2
CDR3 protein: CASSLEPGRDYTF
CDR3 DNA: TGCGCCAGCAGCTTGGAACCGGGCCGGGACTACACCTTC

clone size: NA
D gene: TRBD2
V gene: TRBV5-1
J gene: TRBJ2-1
CDR3 protein: CASRYGTSGYNEQFF
CDR3 DNA: TGCGCCAGCAGATATGGGACTAGCGGCTACAATGAGCAGTTCTTC

clone size: few
D gene: TRBD2
V gene: TRBV27
J gene: TRBJ2-1
CDR3 protein: CASSLSIGGSEQFF
CDR3 DNA: TGTGCCAGCAGTTTATCGATTGGCGGGAGTGAGCAGTTCTTC

clone size: few
D gene: TRBD2
V gene: TRBV5-1
J gene: TRBJ2-1
CDR3 protein: CASSFAQRGGFYNEQFF
CDR3 DNA: TGCGCCAGCAGCTTTGCCCAGCGGGGGGGGTTCTACAATGAGCAGTTCTTC

clone size: NA
D gene: NA
V gene: TRBV12-3/TRBV12-4
J gene: TRBJ2-3
CDR3 protein: CASSRALNTDAQYF
CDR3 DNA: TGTGCCAGCAGTAGGGCCCTTAACACAGATGCGCAGTATTTT

clone size: NA
D gene: TRBD2
V gene: TRBV20-1
J gene: TRBJ2-5
CDR3 protein: CSARDVAGPLVDEQYF
CDR3 DNA: TGCAGTGCTAGAGACGTAGCGGGGCCCTTGGTGGATGAGCAGTACTTC

clone size: NA
D gene: NA
V gene: TRBV20-1
J gene: TRBJ2-4
CDR3 protein: CSARDQVGPAIAKNIQYF
CDR3 DNA: TGCAGTGCTAGAGATCAGGTCGGTCCCGCGATAGCCAAAAACATTCAGTACTTC

clone size: NA
D gene: NA
V gene: TRBV4-3
J gene: TRBJ1-2
CDR3 protein: CASNQDRLSNYGYTF
CDR3 DNA: TGCGCCAGCAACCAAGATCGGCTCTCTAACTATGGCTACACCTTC

clone size: NA
D gene: NA
V gene: TRBV12-3/TRBV12-4
J gene: TRBJ1-1
CDR3 protein: CASSLNPGLRTEAFF
CDR3 DNA: TGTGCCAGCAGTTTAAATCCGGGGTTGAGAACTGAAGCTTTCTTT

clone size: many
D gene: TRBD2
V gene: TRBV12-3/TRBV12-4
J gene: TRBJ2-5
CDR3 protein: CASSVLLAGRRETQYF
CDR3 DNA: TGTGCCAGCAGTGTCCTACTAGCGGGGAGGAGAGAGACCCAGTACTTC

clone size: few
D gene: NA
V gene: TRBV6-2/TRBV6-3
J gene: TRBJ1-1
CDR3 protein: CASSSWLPNTEAFF
CDR3 DNA: TGTGCCAGCAGCTCGTGGCTCCCTAACACTGAAGCTTTCTTT

clone size: few
D gene: NA
V gene: TRBV9
J gene: TRBJ2-7
CDR3 protein: CASSGTPAEQYF
CDR3 DNA: TGTGCCAGCAGCGGGACCCCGGCCGAGCAGTACTTC

clone size: few
D gene: NA
V gene: TRBV3-1
J gene: TRBJ1-2
CDR3 protein: CASSQDRTQGHRYTF
CDR3 DNA: TGTGCCAGCAGCCAAGATCGGACCCAGGGCCACCGCTACACCTTC

clone size: NA
D gene: NA
V gene: TRBV20-1
J gene: TRBJ2-3
CDR3 protein: CSAKKDLSDTQYF
CDR3 DNA: TGCAGTGCTAAGAAGGACCTATCAGATACGCAGTATTTT

clone size: NA
D gene: TRBD1
V gene: TRBV20-1
J gene: TRBJ2-2
CDR3 protein: CSALGYGTGDSGELFF
CDR3 DNA: TGCAGTGCCCTAGGTTACGGGACAGGGGATTCCGGGGAGCTGTTTTTT

clone size: NA
D gene: NA
V gene: TRBV4-3
J gene: TRBJ2-5
CDR3 protein: CASSQDFLVETQYF
CDR3 DNA: TGCGCCAGCAGCCAAGATTTTCTAGTGGAGACCCAGTACTTC

clone size: NA
D gene: TRBD1
V gene: TRBV20-1
J gene: TRBJ1-2
CDR3 protein: CSAAGQGASGYTF
CDR3 DNA: TGCAGTGCTGCGGGACAGGGGGCCTCTGGCTACACCTTC

clone size: NA
D gene: NA
V gene: TRBV7-2
J gene: TRBJ1-1
CDR3 protein: CASSPRQLSTEAFF
CDR3 DNA: TGTGCCAGCAGCCCGAGACAGTTGAGCACTGAAGCTTTCTTT

clone size: NA
D gene: TRBD1
V gene: TRBV12-3/TRBV12-4
J gene: TRBJ2-3
CDR3 protein: CASSFGTGYIDLSTDTQYF
CDR3 DNA: TGTGCCAGCAGTTTCGGGACAGGTTATATTGACCTTAGCACAGATACGCAGTATTTT

clone size: many
D gene: NA
V gene: TRBV3-1
J gene: TRBJ2-3
CDR3 protein: CASSPGSDRTDTQYF
CDR3 DNA: TGTGCCAGCAGCCCAGGGAGCGATAGGACAGATACGCAGTATTTT